Below are 31 T cell receptor beta chains sequenced from a single sample in a study of cytomegalovirus exposure and HLA in healthy donors. Primers for the PCR totalled 60 Vbeta and 13 Jbeta. The assay was immunoSEQ multiplex PCR, and TCRdb's table has in-frame clones only and misses some. The sample has roughly 160,000 clones; approximately 84% are singletons. Sequencing was performed on PBMCs. Receptors were obtained from a woman aged 50 to 60 in good health and CMV-seropositive.

V gene TRBV19 combines with J gene TRBJ1-2; D is possibly TRBD1 (6 bases). The V end was cut by 2 bases, the J end by 8 bases, with 12 bases between. The germline CDR1 and CDR2 sequences are LNHDA and SQIVND (reference sequence). The CDR3 has 13 residues. The CDR3 protein is CASSINRADGYTF. CDR3 coding DNA: TGTGCCAGTAGTATAAACAGGGCGGACGGCTACACCTTC.

V and J are TRBV11-3 and TRBJ1-2, with 8 bases fitting TRBD1. The CDR3 sequence is 14 residues long. CDR1 and CDR2 from the germline V gene are SGHNT and YENEEA. V shed 5 bases and J 7 bases; nucleotides not matched to a gene: 9. The CDR3 coding sequence is TGTGCCAGCAGCAGGGGGCAGGGGGCCAGTGGCTACACCTTC. Translation gives CASSRGQGASGYTF.

The gene calls are TRBV29-1 and TRBJ2-1; the match to TRBD1 covers 9 bases. The germline CDR1 and CDR2 sequences are SQVTM and ANQGSEA. Losses at the gene ends were 7 bases for V and 6 bases for J; bases not matched to a gene: 7. CDR3 length equals 13 residues. The CDR3 reads CSGPGQGSNEQFF. CDR3 nucleotide sequence: TGCAGCGGCCCGGGACAGGGATCCAATGAGCAGTTCTTC.

The CDR3 DNA follows: TGTGCCAGCAGCGACGAGGGCACAGATACGCAGTATTTT. Protein sequence: CASSDEGTDTQYF. The chain joins TRBV2 to TRBJ2-3; no clear D. This CDR3 has 13 residues. Germline V gene lookup returns CDR1 SNHLY and CDR2 FYNNEI. Trimming removed 6 bases from V and 1 base from J, with 8 bases in between. The whole variable domain, remainder taken from reference TRBV2 and TRBJ2-3, is EPEVTQTPSHQVTQMGQEVILRCVPISNHLYFYWYRQILGQKVEFLVSFYNNEISEKSEIFDDQFSVERPDGSNFTLKIRSTKLEDSAMYFCASSDEGTDTQYFGPGTRLTVL.

V and J are TRBV30 and TRBJ2-7; 8 bases map to TRBD2. The trim removed 3 bases at V and 2 bases at J, leaving 6 bases unmatched. Looked up from germline, CDR1 is GTSNPN and CDR2 is SVGIG (reference sequence). The CDR3 covers 14 residues. DNA of the CDR3: TGTGCCTGGAGAGCCCGGGGGGGCCCCTACGAGCAGTACTTC. Protein: CAWRARGGPYEQYF.

This chain links TRBV9 with TRBJ1-1; TRBD1 might be the D (5 bases). This CDR3 has 15 residues. V was shortened by 4 bases and J by 4 bases, with 17 bases between the two germline ends. Per the germline V gene, CDR1 is SGDLS and CDR2 is YYNGEE. The CDR3 sequence is CASSPSGGVGTEAFF. CDR3 sequence (DNA): TGTGCCAGCAGCCCCTCTGGGGGGGTGGGCACTGAAGCTTTCTTT.

The gene calls are TRBV11-3 and TRBJ2-7; TRBD1 agrees at 8 bases. Germline V gene sequence: CDR1 SGHNT, CDR2 YENEEA. The trim removed 5 bases at V and 3 bases at J, leaving 6 bases unmatched. The CDR3 spans 14 residues. The CDR3 nucleotides are TGTGCCAGCAGCGTCCGACAGGGGAACTACGAGCAGTACTTC. Protein product: CASSVRQGNYEQYF.

The chain recombines TRBV15 with TRBJ1-5, with 8 bases lining up with TRBD1. Trimming removed 0 bases from V and 3 bases from J; junction bases left unmatched: 7. The CDR3 contains 17 residues. Germline CDR1 is LNHNV and CDR2 is YYDKDF (reference sequence). Written as DNA, the CDR3 is TGTGCCACCAGCAGAGACAAGGGGGGACAGGCCAATCAGCCCCAGCATTTT. The encoded protein is CATSRDKGGQANQPQHF. Variable domain in full (rest from reference TRBV15 and TRBJ1-5): DAMVIQNPRYQVTQFGKPVTLSCSQTLNHNVMYWYQQKSSQAPKLLFHYYDKDFNNEADTPDNFQSRRPNTSFCFLDIRSPGLGDTAMYLCATSRDKGGQANQPQHFGDGTRLSIL.

The chain couples TRBV29-1 to TRBJ1-2; TRBD1 matches 8 bases. Germline lookup yields CDR1 SQVTM and CDR2 ANQGSEA. The CDR3 loop spans 13 amino acids. After removal of 7 bases from V and 2 bases from J, the junction contained 6 bases not matched to a gene. The CDR3, as DNA: TGCAGCGACCTCCGGGACAGGAACTATGGCTACACCTTC. Amino acids: CSDLRDRNYGYTF.

This chain uses TRBV7-6 with TRBJ2-1; D perhaps matches TRBD2 (6 bases). Germline V gene sequence: CDR1 SGHVS, CDR2 FNYEAQ. Trimming removed 5 bases from V and 3 bases from J, with 14 bases in between. The CDR3 is 15 residues long. The CDR3 reads CASSLGTGYYNEQFF. The CDR3, as DNA: TGTGCCAGCAGCCTAGGGACTGGTTACTACAATGAGCAGTTCTTC.

This chain links TRBV7-2 with TRBJ2-7, with D possibly being TRBD1 (7 bases). Germline CDR1 and CDR2: SGHTA and FQGNSA. V dropped 5 bases and J dropped 2 bases, with 16 bases sitting between them. The CDR3 contains 15 residues. The CDR3 protein is CASSPGGLQTYEQYF. The DNA of the CDR3 is TGTGCCAGCAGCCCAGGGGGGCTACAGACCTACGAGCAGTACTTC.

J is TRBJ1-1 and V is TRBV30, with 7 bases aligning to TRBD1. V lost 3 bases and J lost 1; bases outside the gene matches: 11. Germline V gene sequence: CDR1 GTSNPN, CDR2 SVGIG (reference sequence). The CDR3 sequence is 16 residues long. CDR3 residues: CAWSTERGPSNTEAFF. The CDR3 DNA reads as TGTGCCTGGAGCACCGAGAGGGGGCCATCGAACACTGAAGCTTTCTTT. Combining the CDR3 with reference TRBV30 and TRBJ1-1 gives the whole variable domain SQTIHQWPATLVQPVGSPLSLECTVEGTSNPNLYWYRQAAGRGLQLLFYSVGIGQISSEVPQNLSASRPQDRQFILSSKKLLLSDSGFYLCAWSTERGPSNTEAFFGQGTRLTVV.

The V call is TRBV19, the J call TRBJ1-1, with 8 bases fitting TRBD1. Germline CDR1 and CDR2: LNHDA and SQIVND (reference sequence). The CDR3 runs 12 residues. V shed 5 bases, J shed 5 bases, and the junction held 1 base outside the gene matches. This CDR3 reads CASSHRGTEAFF. CDR3 nucleotides: TGTGCCAGTAGTCACAGGGGGACTGAAGCTTTCTTT.

The count of this clone is one. The chain combines TRBV9 with TRBJ1-1; D gene unclear. The CDR3 has 14 residues. Germline CDR1 and CDR2: SGDLS and YYNGEE. Deletions cut 2 bases from V and 4 bases from J, with 12 bases between. This CDR3 reads CASSVQAEGTEAFF. DNA for the CDR3: TGTGCCAGCAGCGTTCAGGCTGAGGGCACTGAAGCTTTCTTT.

This sequence joins TRBV28 and TRBJ1-4, with D possibly matching TRBD1 (6 bases). Germline-derived CDR1 and CDR2 are MDHEN and SYDVKM. V lost 3 bases, J lost 5 bases, and 13 bases lay in between. The CDR3 runs to 15 residues. CDR3 bases: TGTGCCAGCAGTTTCCAGGACAGCCTAAATGAAAAACTGTTTTTT. Translation: CASSFQDSLNEKLFF.

The chain carries TRBV4-2 and TRBJ1-2; D is unresolved. Germline loops: CDR1 LGHNA, CDR2 YNFKEQ. Deletions cut 0 bases from V and 5 bases from J, with 13 bases between. There are 15 residues in the CDR3. The CDR3 is CASSQDRRARYGYTF. Written as DNA, the CDR3 is TGTGCCAGCAGCCAAGATAGGAGGGCTCGATATGGCTACACCTTC.

This clone was recorded a few times. The chain recombines TRBV11-2 with TRBJ2-2; TRBD2 matches 12 bases. The CDR3 length is 15 residues. The germline V gene has CDR1 SGHAT and CDR2 FQNNGV. The junction had 1 base not matched to a gene; V was cut back by 2 bases and J by 6 bases. CDR3 in DNA: TGTGCCAGCAGCTTACTAGCGGGGGGGCCCGGGGAGCTGTTTTTT. Amino acids: CASSLLAGGPGELFF.

This chain uses TRBV6-6 with TRBJ2-5; the D gene is possibly TRBD1 (5 bases). The J call could be wrong; TRBJ2-7 is a better fit for the DNA end. The CDR3 extends over 15 amino acids. Germline CDR1 MNHNY, CDR2 SVGAGI (reference sequence). This CDR3 reads CASSYGAGLSYEQYF. CDR3 nucleotides: TGTGCCAGCAGTTACGGCGCAGGGCTCTCCTACGAGCAGTACTTC.

The gene calls are TRBV9 and TRBJ1-1; no definite D call. With 2 bases removed from V and 3 bases from J, the gap between germline ends came to 8 bases. In germline, CDR1 is SGDLS, CDR2 YYNGEE. This CDR3 is 13 amino acids long. CDR3 protein: CASSVGGHTEAFF. The CDR3 bases are TGTGCCAGCAGCGTGGGTGGGCACACTGAAGCTTTCTTT. The variable domain in full, with the rest retrieved from reference TRBV9 and TRBJ1-1, is DSGVTQTPKHLITATGQRVTLRCSPRSGDLSVYWYQQSLDQGLQFLIQYYNGEERAKGNILERFSAQQFPDLHSELNLSSLELGDSALYFCASSVGGHTEAFFGQGTRLTVV.

The V and J genes are TRBV16 and TRBJ2-7; tentative D call: TRBD1 (5 bases). The V end was cut by 0 bases, the J end by 7 bases, with 10 bases between. Germline loops: CDR1 KGHSY, CDR2 FQNENV. The CDR3 spans 13 residues. CDR3 protein: CASSQSNRGEQYF. For the CDR3, the DNA is TGTGCCAGCAGCCAATCAAATAGGGGTGAGCAGTACTTC.

This chain uses TRBV5-4 with TRBJ2-1; 11 bases align to TRBD2. CDR3 length: 16 residues. Germline V gene sequence: CDR1 SGHNT, CDR2 YYREEE (reference sequence). J lost 6 bases, V lost 2 bases, and 7 bases had no gene match. The CDR3 nucleotides are TGTGCCAGCAGCTTTGCTAGTAGCGGGGGGGCCAATGAGCAGTTCTTC. It is translated as CASSFASSGGANEQFF.

This clone occurred once. CDR3 sequence reads: CASSLGAGASTDTQYF. Written as DNA, the CDR3 is TGTGCCAGCAGCTTAGGGGCAGGGGCCAGCACAGATACGCAGTATTTT. V gene TRBV11-3 combines with J gene TRBJ2-3; D possibly corresponds to TRBD1 (6 bases). Germline CDR1 is SGHNT and CDR2 is YENEEA. CDR3 size: 16 residues. Trimming stripped 1 base from V and 0 bases from J, with 11 bases between.

The chain carries TRBV2 and TRBJ2-7, with 7 bases aligning to TRBD1. This CDR3 is built from 15 residues. Trimming at V came to 4 bases and at J to 0 bases, leaving 6 bases not matched to a gene. Germline CDR1 SNHLY, CDR2 FYNNEI. CDR3 nucleotide sequence: TGTGCCAGCAGTGTGGGGACAGTTAGCTCCTACGAGCAGTACTTC. Translating gives CASSVGTVSSYEQYF.

The V and J genes are TRBV5-1 and TRBJ1-1; a weak D match, TRBD1 (5 bases). The CDR3 length is 13 residues. Trimming left V 5 bases short and J 11 bases short, with 19 bases between. CDR1 and CDR2 (germline): SGHRS, YFSETQ. CDR3 sequence reads: CASRGMEGSEAFF. The CDR3 DNA reads as TGCGCCAGCAGAGGGATGGAGGGGTCGGAGGCTTTCTTT.

The V call is TRBV29-1, the J call TRBJ2-4, with D maybe TRBD2 (6 bases). CDR3 size: 14 residues. The V gene lost 4 bases and the J gene lost 8 bases, with 18 bases spanning the gap. Per the germline V gene, CDR1 is SQVTM and CDR2 is ANQGSEA. CDR3 sequence: CSVGAIEPGDIQYF. The CDR3, as DNA: TGCAGCGTTGGGGCCATAGAGCCGGGGGACATTCAGTACTTC.

The chain employs TRBV10-3 and TRBJ2-3; no clear D. Germline loops: CDR1 ENHRY, CDR2 SYGVKD. With 2 bases removed from V and 5 bases from J, the gap between germline ends came to 14 bases. The CDR3 totals 15 residues. Written as DNA, the CDR3 is TGTGCCATCAGTGAGGCTCGGGTTGAGAAAGATACGCAGTATTTT. Protein product: CAISEARVEKDTQYF.

The table lists this clone with a count of one. The V and J genes are TRBV18 and TRBJ1-1; possible D gene TRBD1, 5 bases. Germline CDR1 KGHSH, CDR2 LQKENI. This CDR3 has 14 residues. Trimming shortened V by 2 bases and J by 1 base, and 8 bases separated the two germline ends. The CDR3 DNA reads as TGTGCCAGCTCACCAAACGGACAGAACACTGAAGCTTTCTTT. Protein sequence: CASSPNGQNTEAFF.

The chain links TRBV7-2 to TRBJ2-6, with a weak D call TRBD1 (6 bases). Germline-derived CDR1 and CDR2 are SGHTA and FQGNSA. The CDR3 totals 17 residues. V was shortened by 1 base and J by 7 bases, with 17 bases between the two germline ends. CDR3 region: CASSLEVGGAEANVLTF. CDR3 DNA: TGTGCCAGCAGCTTAGAGGTAGGGGGTGCTGAAGCCAACGTCCTGACTTTC.

The V and J genes are TRBV2 and TRBJ2-7; TRBD2 is a possible D gene (6 bases). Germline CDR1 reads SNHLY; CDR2 reads FYNNEI. The CDR3 extends over 13 amino acids. With 5 bases removed from V and 0 bases from J, the gap between germline ends came to 8 bases. The CDR3 reads CASSRLGSYEQYF. The CDR3, as DNA: TGTGCCAGCAGTCGACTAGGCTCCTACGAGCAGTACTTC.

This chain links TRBV28 with TRBJ2-7; TRBD1 matches 9 bases. The CDR3 length is 14 residues. Germline-derived CDR1 and CDR2 are MDHEN and SYDVKM. V was pared by 5 bases and J by 10 bases, with 12 bases of the junction left unmatched. The CDR3 coding sequence is TGTGCCAGCAGTCGTATCCGGGACAGGGCCTCTCAGTACTTC. This sequence encodes CASSRIRDRASQYF. The full variable domain, its missing parts supplied by reference TRBV28 and TRBJ2-7, is DVKVTQSSRYLVKRTGEKVFLECVQDMDHENMFWYRQDPGLGLRLIYFSYDVKMKEKGDIPEGYSVSREKKERFSLILESASTNQTSMYLCASSRIRDRASQYFGPGTRLTVT.

The chain employs TRBV18 and TRBJ2-7; maybe TRBD1 (6 bases). Trimming took 9 bases from V and 4 from J, leaving 13 bases between them. CDR3 size: 12 residues. CDR1 is KGHSH, CDR2 LQKENI, per germline. The CDR3 DNA reads TGTGCCAGTCGACAGGATTCGTACGAGCAGTACTTC. As protein: CASRQDSYEQYF.